Following are 16 T cell receptor beta chains from one sample sequenced in a study of neurological immune-mediated disorders. Using its own MiXCR run on the 5' RACE reads, TCRdb lists one record per CDR3 protein. The data show around 61,000 distinct CDR3 sequences, with approximately 5.1% seen just once and about 5.7% held by the top ten. Sequencing used PBMCs. These receptors were taken from a human donor with multiple sclerosis. The donor label of this sample is uncertain.

This clonotype was counted between two and nine times. The J gene is TRBJ2-1, the V gene TRBV25-1; a possible D gene is TRBD1 (5 bases). This CDR3 spans 12 amino acids. Trimming took 7 bases from V and 5 from J, leaving 9 bases between them. The V gene's germline CDR1 is MGHDK and CDR2 SYGVNS. The CDR3 DNA is TGTGCCAGCAACGCAGGGAACAATGAGCAGTTCTTC. It yields the protein CASNAGNNEQFF.

This clonotype was counted at least ten times. The chain links TRBV12-5 to TRBJ1-2; D not resolved. This CDR3 contains 13 residues. CDR1 is LGHNT and CDR2 is FRNRAP in the germline V gene. V shed 6 bases and J shed 4 bases, with 12 bases lying between them. CDR3 sequence reads: CASGDGWGYGYTF. Written as DNA, the CDR3 is TGTGCTAGTGGCGACGGGTGGGGCTATGGCTACACCTTC.

This clonotype has at least ten counts. In DNA, the CDR3 is TGTGCCAGCACCTCCGTGGGACAGGACTACGAGCAGTACTTC. This codes for CASTSVGQDYEQYF. The chain combines TRBV6-5 with TRBJ2-7; 8 nucleotides align to TRBD1. After removal of 7 bases from V and 3 bases from J, the junction contained 8 bases not matched to a gene. Looked up from germline, CDR1 is MNHEY and CDR2 is SVGAGI. CDR3 length equals 14 residues.

Ten or more counts support this clonotype. V usage is TRBV5-1 and J usage is TRBJ1-1; 11 nucleotides agree with TRBD1. Trimming at V came to 4 bases and at J to 5 bases, leaving 7 bases not matched to a gene. The CDR3 contains 15 residues. Germline CDR1 SGHRS, CDR2 YFSETQ. CDR3 in DNA: TGCGCCAGCAGCCCCGGACAGGGGGCTTGGACTGAAGCTTTCTTT. Its protein product is CASSPGQGAWTEAFF.

This chain uses TRBV5-6 with TRBJ1-1; a weak D match, TRBD1 (6 bases). V was trimmed by 3 bases and J by 8 bases, leaving 11 bases between them. This CDR3 spans 12 amino acids. Germline V CDR1 and CDR2: SGHDT, YYEEEE. The CDR3, as DNA: TGTGCCAGCAGCTCCGGGACATTAGAAGCTTTCTTT. Translating gives CASSSGTLEAFF. Full variable domain (rest looked up from reference TRBV5-6 and TRBJ1-1): DAGVTQSPTHLIKTRGQQVTLRCSPKSGHDTVSWYQQALGQGPQFIFQYYEEEERQRGNFPDRFSGHQFPNYSSELNVNALLLGDSALYLCASSSGTLEAFFGQGTRLTVV.

The rearrangement uses TRBV4-1 and TRBJ1-2; the D gene is possibly TRBD1 (5 bases). The CDR3 extends over 14 amino acids. The germline gives CDR1 MGHRA, CDR2 YSYEKL. The V end lost 3 bases, the J end lost 3 bases, and 11 bases lay between the germline ends. For the CDR3, the DNA is TGCGCCAGCAGCCAGGGCGGGGGGGACTATGGCTACACCTTC. It codes for CASSQGGGDYGYTF.

This clonotype was observed at least ten times. The gene calls are TRBV2 and TRBJ1-2; 8 nucleotides match TRBD1. The CDR3 totals 13 residues. The V and J ends lost 7 bases and 6 bases, in that order; junction bases with no gene match: 7. CDR1 is SNHLY, CDR2 FYNNEI, per germline. CDR3 bases: TGTGCCAGCATCATCATCAGGGGGCATGGCTACACCTTC. Residues: CASIIIRGHGYTF.

Ten or more counts support this clonotype. The rearrangement joins TRBV7-9 to TRBJ1-3; no clear D gene. CDR3 length: 17 amino acids. Trimming cost V 6 bases and J 4 bases, with 22 bases left between them. CDR1 and CDR2 from the germline V gene are SEHNR and FQNEAQ (reference sequence). CDR3 residues: CASSSAWSGRRGNTIYF. CDR3 in DNA: TGTGCCAGCAGTTCCGCCTGGAGTGGGAGACGAGGAAACACCATATATTTT.

This clonotype occurred many times. The chain employs TRBV3-1 and TRBJ1-5, with a possible D match to TRBD1 (5 bases). This CDR3 has 16 residues. Germline CDR1 reads LGHDT; CDR2 reads YNNKEL (reference sequence). Trimming cost V 4 bases and J 0 bases, with 13 bases left between them. The CDR3 DNA follows: TGTGCCAGCAGCCGCGGGACGGGTCATAGCAATCAGCCCCAGCATTTT. Protein: CASSRGTGHSNQPQHF. Looking up the rest from reference TRBV3-1 and TRBJ1-5 gives the full variable domain: DTAVSQTPKYLVTQMGNDKSIKCEQNLGHDTMYWYKQDSKKFLKIMFSYNNKELIINETVPNRFSPKSPDKAHLNLHINSLELGDSAVYFCASSRGTGHSNQPQHFGDGTRLSIL.

This clonotype has at least ten counts. The genes are TRBV27 and TRBJ1-6; D not certain. Trimming shortened V by 9 bases and J by 0 bases, and 9 bases separated the two germline ends. The CDR3 covers 14 residues. Looked up from germline, CDR1 is MNHEY and CDR2 is SMNVEV (reference sequence). CDR3 coding DNA: TGTGCCAGTCGCCGGGGCTCCTATAATTCACCCCTCCACTTT. Translating gives CASRRGSYNSPLHF.

This clonotype was found many times. The V and J genes are TRBV5-1 and TRBJ2-3; the match to TRBD1 covers 8 bases. CDR1 SGHRS and CDR2 YFSETQ come from the germline V gene. Losses at the gene ends were 3 bases for V and 4 bases for J; bases not matched to a gene: 4. The CDR3 consists of 14 residues. The CDR3 protein is CASSWDRSSDTQYF. Here the CDR3 DNA reads TGCGCCAGCAGCTGGGACAGGAGCTCAGATACGCAGTATTTT.

This clonotype was found many times. The chain recombines TRBV7-9 with TRBJ1-1, with D unresolved. Looked up from germline, CDR1 is SEHNR and CDR2 is FQNEAQ (reference sequence). Deletions cut 2 bases from V and 3 bases from J, with 7 bases between. This CDR3 is built from 13 residues. The CDR3 spells CASSLNEYTEAFF. In DNA form, the CDR3 reads TGTGCCAGCAGCTTAAACGAGTACACTGAAGCTTTCTTT.

This clonotype occurred many times. This chain links TRBV7-2 with TRBJ2-6; TRBD1 matches at 7 bases. Germline V gives CDR1 SGHTA, CDR2 FQGNSA. This CDR3 contains 15 residues. V was pared by 6 bases and J by 4 bases, with 6 bases of the junction left unmatched. Here the CDR3 DNA reads TGTGCCAGCAGGGAGAGGGGGCCAGGGGCCAACGTCCTGACTTTC. Amino acid sequence: CASRERGPGANVLTF.

This clonotype was picked up many times. CDR3 nucleotides: TGCGCCAGCAGCCCGGCGCCGGGACCCATGAACACTGAAGCTTTCTTT. Translated, it gives CASSPAPGPMNTEAFF. This chain uses TRBV5-1 with TRBJ1-1; a possible D gene is TRBD1 (5 bases). The CDR3 sequence is 16 residues long. The V and J ends lost 4 bases and 0 bases respectively, with 16 bases between them. CDR1 is SGHRS and CDR2 is YFSETQ in the germline V gene.

This clonotype was counted ten times or more. This chain links TRBV20-1 with TRBJ1-1; no clear D. The germline V gene has CDR1 DFQATT and CDR2 SNEGSKA (reference sequence). The CDR3 totals 12 residues. V shed 6 bases and J shed 3 bases, with 11 bases lying between them. The CDR3 DNA sequence: TGCAGTGCGAGTCTGAGGGACACTGAAGCTTTCTTT. It specifies CSASLRDTEAFF.

This clonotype was found many times. The chain recombines TRBV5-1 with TRBJ2-2, with TRBD1 matching over 10 bases. The CDR3 runs 18 residues. Germline lookup yields CDR1 SGHRS and CDR2 YFSETQ. Trimming at V came to 1 base and at J to 7 bases, leaving 13 bases not matched to a gene. The CDR3, as DNA: TGCGCCAGCAGCTTGAGGCGTCGTGAGACAGGGGGCGGCGGGGAGCTGTTTTTT. It encodes CASSLRRRETGGGGELFF.